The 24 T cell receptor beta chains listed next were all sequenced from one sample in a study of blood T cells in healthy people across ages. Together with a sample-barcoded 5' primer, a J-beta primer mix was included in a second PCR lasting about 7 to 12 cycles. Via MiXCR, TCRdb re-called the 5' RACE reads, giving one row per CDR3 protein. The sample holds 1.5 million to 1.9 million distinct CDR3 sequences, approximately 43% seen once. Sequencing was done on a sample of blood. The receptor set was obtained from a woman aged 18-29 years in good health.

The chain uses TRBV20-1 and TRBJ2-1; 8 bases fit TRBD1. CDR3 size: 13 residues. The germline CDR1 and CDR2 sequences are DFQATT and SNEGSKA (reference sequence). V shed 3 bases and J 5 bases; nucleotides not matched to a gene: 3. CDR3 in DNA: TGCAGTGCTAGCTCGGACAGGGACAATGAGCAGTTCTTC. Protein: CSASSDRDNEQFF.

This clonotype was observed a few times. CDR3: CASSPGIQAAKNIQYF. The DNA of the CDR3 is TGTGCCAGCAGCCCGGGGATACAGGCAGCCAAAAACATTCAGTACTTC. The chain links TRBV14 to TRBJ2-4; the D call may be TRBD1 or TRBD2 (5 bases each). The V end was cut by 4 bases, the J end by 0 bases, with 13 bases between. CDR1 and CDR2 from the germline V gene are SGHDN and FVKESK. This CDR3 is 16 amino acids long.

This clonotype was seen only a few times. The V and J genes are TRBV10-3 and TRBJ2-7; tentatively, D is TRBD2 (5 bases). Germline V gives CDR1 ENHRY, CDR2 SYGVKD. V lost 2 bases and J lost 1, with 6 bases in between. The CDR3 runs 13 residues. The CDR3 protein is CAISETSSYEQYF. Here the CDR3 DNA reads TGTGCCATCAGTGAGACTAGTTCCTACGAGCAGTACTTC.

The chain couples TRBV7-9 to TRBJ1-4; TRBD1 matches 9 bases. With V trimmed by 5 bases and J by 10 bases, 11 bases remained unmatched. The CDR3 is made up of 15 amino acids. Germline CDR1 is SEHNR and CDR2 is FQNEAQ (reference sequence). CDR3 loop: CASSLPPGQGLKLFF. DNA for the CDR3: TGTGCCAGCAGCCTACCACCGGGACAGGGCCTAAAACTGTTTTTT.

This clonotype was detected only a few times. CDR3 region: CASSLANRANYGYTF. The CDR3 region has the DNA TGTGCCAGCAGCTTAGCGAACAGGGCTAACTATGGCTACACCTTC. V and J are TRBV7-9 and TRBJ1-2; weak D call: TRBD1 (6 bases). From germline, CDR1 is SEHNR and CDR2 FQNEAQ (reference sequence). V gave up 0 bases and J gave up 0 bases, with 8 bases separating them. CDR3 length: 15 amino acids.

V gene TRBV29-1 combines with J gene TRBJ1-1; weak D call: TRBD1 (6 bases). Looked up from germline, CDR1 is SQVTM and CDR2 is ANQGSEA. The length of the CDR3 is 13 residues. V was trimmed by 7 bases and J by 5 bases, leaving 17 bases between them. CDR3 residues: CSASVGGQTEAFF. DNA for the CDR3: TGCAGCGCCTCGGTGGGGGGGCAAACTGAAGCTTTCTTT.

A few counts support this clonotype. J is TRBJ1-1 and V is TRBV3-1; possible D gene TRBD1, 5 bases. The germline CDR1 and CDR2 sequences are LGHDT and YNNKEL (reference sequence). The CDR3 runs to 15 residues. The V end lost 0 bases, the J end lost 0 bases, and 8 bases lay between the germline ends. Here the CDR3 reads CASSQDGGMNTEAFF. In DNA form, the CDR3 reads TGTGCCAGCAGCCAAGATGGGGGGATGAACACTGAAGCTTTCTTT.

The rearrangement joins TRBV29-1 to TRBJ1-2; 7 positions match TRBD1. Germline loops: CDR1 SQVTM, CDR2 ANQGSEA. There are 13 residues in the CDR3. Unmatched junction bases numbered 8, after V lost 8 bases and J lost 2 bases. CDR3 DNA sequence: TGCAGCTTCCACCCAGGGGGGAACTATGGCTACACCTTC. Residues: CSFHPGGNYGYTF.

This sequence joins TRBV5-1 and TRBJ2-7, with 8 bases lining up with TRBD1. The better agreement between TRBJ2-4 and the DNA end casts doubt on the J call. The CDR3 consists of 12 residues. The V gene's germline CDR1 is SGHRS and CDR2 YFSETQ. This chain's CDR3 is CASSQGADIQYF. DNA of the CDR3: TGCGCCAGCTCCCAGGGGGCGGACATTCAGTACTTC.

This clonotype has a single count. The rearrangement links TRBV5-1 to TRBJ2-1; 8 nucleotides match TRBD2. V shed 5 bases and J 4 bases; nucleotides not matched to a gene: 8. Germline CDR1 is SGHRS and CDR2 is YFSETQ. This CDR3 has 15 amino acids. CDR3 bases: TGCGCCAGCAGGGTCGGGGGGGCCGCTTACAATGAGCAGTTCTTC. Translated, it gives CASRVGGAAYNEQFF.

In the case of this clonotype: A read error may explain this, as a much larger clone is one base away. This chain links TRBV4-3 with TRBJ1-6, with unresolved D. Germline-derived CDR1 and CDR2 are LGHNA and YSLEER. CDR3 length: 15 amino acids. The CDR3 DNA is TGCGCCGGCAGCCAAGATTCAAAGGGAGGATCACCCCTCCACTTT. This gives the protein CAGSQDSKGGSPLHF.

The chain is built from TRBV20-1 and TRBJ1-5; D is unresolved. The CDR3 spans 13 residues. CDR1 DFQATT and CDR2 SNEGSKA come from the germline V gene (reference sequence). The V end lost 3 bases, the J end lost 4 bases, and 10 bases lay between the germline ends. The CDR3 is CSASQRANQPQHF. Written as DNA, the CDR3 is TGCAGTGCTAGTCAGCGAGCTAATCAGCCCCAGCATTTT.

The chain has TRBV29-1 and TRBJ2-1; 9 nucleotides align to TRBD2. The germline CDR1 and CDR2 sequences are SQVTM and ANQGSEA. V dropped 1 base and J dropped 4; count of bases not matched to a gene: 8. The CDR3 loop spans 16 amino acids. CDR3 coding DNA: TGCAGCGTTGAAGGAAATAGCGGGGGCCATTACAATGAGCAGTTCTTC. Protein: CSVEGNSGGHYNEQFF.

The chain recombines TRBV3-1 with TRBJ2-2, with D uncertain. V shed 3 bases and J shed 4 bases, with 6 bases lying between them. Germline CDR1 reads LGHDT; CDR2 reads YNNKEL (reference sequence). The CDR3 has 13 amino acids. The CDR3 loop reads CASSHSSTGELFF. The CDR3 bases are TGTGCCAGCAGCCACAGTAGCACCGGGGAGCTGTTTTTT.

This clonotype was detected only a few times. The CDR3 is CASSLWRLGAVEETQYF. CDR3 DNA sequence: TGTGCCAGCAGTTTATGGAGACTAGGGGCTGTGGAAGAGACCCAGTACTTC. The V gene is TRBV28, the J gene TRBJ2-5; tentatively, D is TRBD2 (6 bases). The CDR3 runs 17 residues. Germline V gives CDR1 MDHEN, CDR2 SYDVKM. Trimming removed 0 bases from V and 3 bases from J, with 17 bases in between.

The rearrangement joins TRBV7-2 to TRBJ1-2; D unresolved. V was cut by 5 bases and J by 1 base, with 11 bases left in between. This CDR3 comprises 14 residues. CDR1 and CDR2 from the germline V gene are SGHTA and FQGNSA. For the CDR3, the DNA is TGTGCCAGCAGCCCACTCCGCAGTAACTATGGCTACACCTTC. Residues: CASSPLRSNYGYTF.

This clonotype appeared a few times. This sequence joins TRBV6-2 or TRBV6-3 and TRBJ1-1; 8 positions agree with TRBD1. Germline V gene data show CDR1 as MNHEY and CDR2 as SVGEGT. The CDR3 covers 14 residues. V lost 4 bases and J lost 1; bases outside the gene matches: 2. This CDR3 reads CASSWGQANTEAFF. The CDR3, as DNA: TGTGCCAGCAGTTGGGGACAGGCGAACACTGAAGCTTTCTTT.

This chain's CDR3 is CAISDPGGYLGNIQYF. In DNA form, the CDR3 reads TGTGCCATCAGTGACCCCGGGGGCTACTTAGGGAACATTCAGTACTTC. This chain joins TRBV10-3 and TRBJ2-7; D assignment may be TRBD1 or TRBD2 (6 bases each). The assigned J gene may be wrong: the sequence end matches TRBJ2-4 better. CDR3 length: 16 residues. The germline V gene encodes CDR1 ENHRY and CDR2 SYGVKD.

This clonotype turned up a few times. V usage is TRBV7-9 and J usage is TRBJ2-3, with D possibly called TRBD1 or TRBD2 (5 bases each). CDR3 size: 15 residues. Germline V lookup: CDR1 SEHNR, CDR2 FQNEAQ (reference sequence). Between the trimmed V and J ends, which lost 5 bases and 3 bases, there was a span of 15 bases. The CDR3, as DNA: TGTGCCAGCAGCCCCGGGGCAGCGAGGACAGATACGCAGTATTTT. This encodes CASSPGAARTDTQYF.

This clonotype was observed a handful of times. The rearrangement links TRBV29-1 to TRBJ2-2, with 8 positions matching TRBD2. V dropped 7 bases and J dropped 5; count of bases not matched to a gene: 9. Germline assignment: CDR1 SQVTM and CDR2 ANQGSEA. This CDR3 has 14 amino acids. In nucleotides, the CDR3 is TGCAGCGCCTTATCTACTAGCGGAACCGGGGAGCTGTTTTTT. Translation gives CSALSTSGTGELFF.

In DNA form, the CDR3 reads TGCAGTGCTAGCCTTCATGGGGGATACTATGGCTACACCTTC. This sequence encodes CSASLHGGYYGYTF. This sequence joins TRBV20-1 and TRBJ1-2; D perhaps matches TRBD1 (5 bases). CDR1 is DFQATT, CDR2 SNEGSKA, per germline (reference sequence). The CDR3 covers 14 residues. The germline V and J ends were trimmed by 3 bases and 3 bases, with 14 bases remaining between them.

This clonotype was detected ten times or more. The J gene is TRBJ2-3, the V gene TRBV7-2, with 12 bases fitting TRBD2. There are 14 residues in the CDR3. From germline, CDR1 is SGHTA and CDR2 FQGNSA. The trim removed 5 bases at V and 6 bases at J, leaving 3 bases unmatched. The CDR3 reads CASSPTSGGDTQYF. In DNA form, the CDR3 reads TGTGCCAGCAGCCCGACTAGCGGGGGTGATACGCAGTATTTT.

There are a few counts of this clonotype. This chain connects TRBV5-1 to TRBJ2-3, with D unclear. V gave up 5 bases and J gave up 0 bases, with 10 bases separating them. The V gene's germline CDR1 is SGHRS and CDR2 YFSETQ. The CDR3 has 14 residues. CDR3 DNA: TGCGCCAGCAGTCGTTGGTTCAGCACAGATACGCAGTATTTT. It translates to CASSRWFSTDTQYF.

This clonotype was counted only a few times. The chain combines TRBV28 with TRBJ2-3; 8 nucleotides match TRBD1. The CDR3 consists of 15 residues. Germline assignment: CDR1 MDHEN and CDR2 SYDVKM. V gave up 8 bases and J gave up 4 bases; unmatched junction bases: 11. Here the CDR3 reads CASDGGDRRADTQYF. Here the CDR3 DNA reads TGTGCCAGCGATGGAGGGGACAGGCGGGCAGATACGCAGTATTTT.